Shown below are 14 T cell receptor beta chains from a single sample sequenced in a study of T cells in tumors after PD-1 blockade. This table comes from immunoSEQ multiplex PCR, and its TCRdb copy is limited to in-frame clones, with some not included. The repertoire consists of some 66,000 clones, with around two thirds occurring once and the leading ten covering over 3.5%. This specimen consisted of PBMCs, obtained after anti-PD-1 treatment. The receptors were sampled from a human donor with basal cell carcinoma.

This rearrangement joins TRBV30 to TRBJ1-5; perhaps TRBD1 as D (6 bases). From germline, CDR1 is GTSNPN and CDR2 SVGIG (reference sequence). The CDR3 covers 16 residues. Trimming shortened V by 1 base and J by 2 bases, and 15 bases separated the two germline ends. This chain's CDR3 is CAWSAGGAQGNQPQHF. CDR3 nucleotide sequence: TGTGCCTGGAGTGCTGGGGGGGCGCAGGGCAATCAGCCCCAGCATTTT.

V and J are TRBV28 and TRBJ1-2; the D gene is possibly TRBD1 (6 bases). The CDR3 covers 14 residues. CDR1 MDHEN and CDR2 SYDVKM come from the germline V gene. Trimming took 5 bases from V and 4 from J, leaving 14 bases between them. Here the CDR3 reads CASSSRTARYGYTF. The CDR3 nucleotides read TGTGCCAGCAGTAGCAGGACAGCCCGCTATGGCTACACCTTC.

The chain uses TRBV9 and TRBJ2-1, with 8 bases fitting TRBD2. V shed 6 bases and J 5 bases; nucleotides not matched to a gene: 10. CDR1 is SGDLS and CDR2 is YYNGEE in the germline V gene. The CDR3 totals 15 residues. Here the CDR3 DNA reads TGTGCCAGCATCCTTGGGCGGGGGGACGACAATGAGCAGTTCTTC. This gives the protein CASILGRGDDNEQFF.

A note on this clone: The same CDR3 can be traced to other DNA sequences in this sample. This chain links TRBV5-1 with TRBJ1-2; D is uncertain. The V end was cut by 1 base, the J end by 5 bases, with 15 bases between. The germline V gene encodes CDR1 SGHRS and CDR2 YFSETQ. This CDR3 has 15 amino acids. CDR3 DNA: TGCGCCAGCAGCTTGCCGGGCCCCGACAATTATGGCTACACCTTC. This gives the protein CASSLPGPDNYGYTF.

V is TRBV10-3 and J is TRBJ2-1; a possible D gene is TRBD2 (7 bases). The CDR3 runs 15 residues. Germline-derived CDR1 and CDR2 are ENHRY and SYGVKD. With 11 bases removed from V and 9 bases from J, the gap between germline ends came to 26 bases. CDR3 amino acids: CALSSGGGQMSEQFF. In DNA form, the CDR3 reads TGTGCCCTATCCTCTGGGGGGGGCCAAATGAGTGAGCAGTTCTTC.

V gene TRBV10-2 combines with J gene TRBJ2-1; TRBD2 might be the D (5 bases). The V and J ends lost 3 bases and 0 bases respectively, with 9 bases between them. The CDR3 is made up of 15 amino acids. The germline V gene has CDR1 WSHSY and CDR2 SAAADI. CDR3 loop: CASSETAGSYNEQFF. CDR3 nucleotides: TGCGCCAGCAGTGAAACGGCGGGCTCCTACAATGAGCAGTTCTTC.

In its sample, this clone was seen once. This chain joins TRBV7-8 and TRBJ1-1; D is unresolved. Trimming took 5 bases from V and 3 from J, leaving 7 bases between them. Per germline, CDR1 SGHVS and CDR2 FQNEAQ. This CDR3 region has 12 residues. For the CDR3, the DNA is TGTGCCAGCAGCCAGGCGGACACTGAAGCTTTCTTT. As protein: CASSQADTEAFF. Full variable domain (remainder filled in from reference TRBV7-8 and TRBJ1-1): GAGVSQSPRYKVAKRGQDVALRCDPISGHVSLFWYQQALGQGPEFLTYFQNEAQLDKSGLPSDRFFAERPEGSVSTLKIQRTQQEDSAVYLCASSQADTEAFFGQGTRLTVV.

The J gene is TRBJ2-1, the V gene TRBV5-4; TRBD1 might be the D (5 bases). Trimming pared 1 base from V and 3 bases from J, leaving 11 bases between. This CDR3 has 15 residues. Germline CDR1 is SGHNT and CDR2 is YYREEE (reference sequence). CDR3 sequence (DNA): TGTGCCAGCAGCTTGCTACAGGACGGCTACAATGAGCAGTTCTTC. Amino acids: CASSLLQDGYNEQFF.

This clone was observed a handful of times. The DNA of the CDR3 is TGTGCCAGCAGCTTGACAGATACGCAGTATTTT. It translates to CASSLTDTQYF. This chain joins TRBV5-4 and TRBJ2-3; D uncertain. CDR1 SGHNT and CDR2 YYREEE come from the germline V gene (reference sequence). Trimming cost V 1 base and J 3 bases, with 0 bases left between them. This CDR3 is built from 11 residues.

V is TRBV19 and J is TRBJ1-6, with D tentatively TRBD1 (5 bases). The CDR3 is 14 residues long. V was clipped by 5 bases and J by 9 bases, with 14 bases between them. Germline lookup yields CDR1 LNHDA and CDR2 SQIVND (reference sequence). The CDR3 region is CASSPSGGGSPLHF. CDR3 DNA sequence: TGTGCCAGTAGTCCCTCGGGGGGAGGTTCACCCCTCCACTTT.

This clone has a count of ten or more. The chain recombines TRBV6-5 with TRBJ1-1; D unclear. The CDR3 is 14 residues long. The V gene lost 2 bases and the J gene lost 1 base, with 8 bases spanning the gap. CDR1 is MNHEY and CDR2 is SVGAGI in the germline V gene. CDR3 residues: CASSYGSGNTEAFF. Here the CDR3 DNA reads TGTGCCAGCAGTTACGGTTCAGGGAACACTGAAGCTTTCTTT.

The V call is TRBV9, the J call TRBJ2-7; 9 nucleotides agree with TRBD2. The J segment lost 0 bases and the V segment lost 0 bases, leaving 10 bases of the junction unmatched. Germline V gives CDR1 SGDLS, CDR2 YYNGEE. The CDR3 length is 18 residues. This CDR3 is CASSVGGSGGHFSYEQYF. The CDR3 region has the DNA TGTGCCAGCAGCGTAGGGGGTAGCGGGGGTCACTTCTCCTACGAGCAGTACTTC.

The rearrangement uses TRBV18 and TRBJ1-2; D is perhaps TRBD1 (6 bases). The V gene lost 3 bases and the J gene lost 5 bases, with 10 bases spanning the gap. The V gene's germline CDR1 is KGHSH and CDR2 LQKENI. There are 13 residues in the CDR3. The CDR3 here is CASSPSGEYGYTF. CDR3 nucleotides: TGTGCCAGCTCACCCTCAGGGGAATATGGCTACACCTTC. The full variable domain, its missing parts supplied by reference TRBV18 and TRBJ1-2, is NAGVMQNPRHLVRRRGQEARLRCSPMKGHSHVYWYRQLPEEGLKFMVYLQKENIIDESGMPKERFSAEFPKEGPSILRIQQVVRGDSAAYFCASSPSGEYGYTFGSGTRLTVV.

The V call is TRBV12-3 or TRBV12-4, the J call TRBJ1-2; D unresolved. V shed 3 bases and J shed 2 bases, with 7 bases lying between them. CDR3 size: 13 residues. CDR3 amino acids: CASSFHGNYGYTF. CDR3 DNA sequence: TGTGCCAGCAGTTTCCACGGCAACTATGGCTACACCTTC.